Each of the 26 T cell receptor beta chains below was sequenced from the same sample in a study of T cells in Graves' hyperthyroidism and ophthalmopathy. RNA transcripts were the template for amplifying TCR beta CDR3 regions. TCR CDR3 underwent first-round RT-PCR with the HTBI primer set. Via MiXCR, TCRdb re-called the multiplex PCR reads, giving one row per CDR3 protein. Here the sample spans around 440,000 distinct CDR3 sequences, about 15% being singletons. The sequencing input was blood. The receptors originated from a woman between 18 and 29 years old with Graves' hyperthyroidism.

This clonotype has only a few counts. CDR3 loop: CASSLPFRFSDTQYF. CDR3 in DNA: TGTGCCAGCAGCTTACCCTTTAGATTCTCAGATACGCAGTATTTT. The rearrangement uses TRBV7-9 and TRBJ2-3; D is unresolved. The germline V gene has CDR1 SEHNR and CDR2 FQNEAQ (reference sequence). V lost 2 bases and J lost 4, with 13 bases in between. The CDR3 spans 15 residues.

The gene calls are TRBV4-1 and TRBJ1-2; no clear D gene. This CDR3 is 13 amino acids long. V was clipped by 1 base and J by 3 bases, with 6 bases between them. From germline, CDR1 is MGHRA and CDR2 YSYEKL. This CDR3 is CASSQAGYYGYTF. For the CDR3, the DNA is TGCGCCAGCAGCCAAGCCGGATACTATGGCTACACCTTC.

CDR3 region: CSARSAGTQETQYF. CDR3 nucleotides: TGCAGTGCTAGATCGGCGGGGACCCAAGAGACCCAGTACTTC. The rearrangement uses TRBV20-1 and TRBJ2-5; possible D gene TRBD2, 6 bases. Trimming shortened V by 2 bases and J by 1 base, and 11 bases separated the two germline ends. Germline loops: CDR1 DFQATT, CDR2 SNEGSKA (reference sequence). The CDR3 runs 14 residues.

This clonotype was found many times. The chain joins TRBV6-1 to TRBJ2-1, with D perhaps TRBD1 (5 bases). The CDR3 totals 14 residues. Trimming cost V 4 bases and J 4 bases, with 11 bases left between them. CDR1 and CDR2 from the germline V gene are MNHNS and SASEGT. In DNA, the CDR3 is TGTGCCAGCAGTGGGAGTCAGGGATACAATGAGCAGTTCTTC. It yields the protein CASSGSQGYNEQFF.

This clonotype was recorded many times. The genes are TRBV24-1 and TRBJ2-3, with 11 bases that match TRBD2. V shed 0 bases and J 8 bases; nucleotides not matched to a gene: 6. The CDR3 has 16 amino acids. CDR1 is KGHDR, CDR2 SFDVKD, per germline. The CDR3 coding sequence is TGTGCCACCAGTGATTTGGCTAGCGGGGGGCAGGGTACGCAGTATTTT. This codes for CATSDLASGGQGTQYF.

This clonotype showed up many times. The J gene is TRBJ2-3, the V gene TRBV12-3 or TRBV12-4; tentatively, D is TRBD1 or TRBD2 (5 bases each). The germline V and J ends were trimmed by 5 bases and 6 bases, with 15 bases remaining between them. CDR3 size: 14 residues. Here the CDR3 DNA reads TGTGCCAGCAGTCTTGGTTGGGACGCCGATACGCAGTATTTT. Translated, it gives CASSLGWDADTQYF.

This clonotype was counted many times. The chain has TRBV7-6 and TRBJ1-2; the D is unclear. CDR3 length: 15 residues. CDR1 is SGHVS, CDR2 FNYEAQ, per germline. V was trimmed by 2 bases and J by 4 bases, leaving 14 bases between them. The CDR3: CASSLPWTSLYGYTF. The CDR3 DNA reads TGTGCCAGCAGCTTACCCTGGACCTCACTCTATGGCTACACCTTC.

There are many counts of this clonotype. The chain employs TRBV28 and TRBJ2-3; TRBD2 matches 8 bases. The junction had 15 bases not matched to a gene; V was cut back by 5 bases and J by 5 bases. Germline assignment: CDR1 MDHEN and CDR2 SYDVKM. This CDR3 is built from 17 residues. In DNA, the CDR3 is TGTGCCAGCAGTCCGCCGGGTAGCGGGATATATCGAGATACGCAGTATTTT. It specifies CASSPPGSGIYRDTQYF.

This clonotype was detected ten times or more. The V call is TRBV6-5, the J call TRBJ1-6; the D is unclear. Germline V gives CDR1 MNHEY, CDR2 SVGAGI. Trimming left V 0 bases short and J 14 bases short, with 14 bases between. The CDR3 totals 14 residues. CDR3 in amino acids: CASSYSREGITLHF. The CDR3, as DNA: TGTGCCAGCAGTTACTCCCGGGAAGGCATAACCCTCCACTTT.

This clonotype has at least ten counts. V gene TRBV5-1 combines with J gene TRBJ2-7, with 9 bases fitting TRBD2. The ends lost 3 bases at V and 6 bases at J; junction bases unmatched: 16. CDR3 size: 17 residues. Germline loops: CDR1 SGHRS, CDR2 YFSETQ. The CDR3 is CASSSTAGLAGVGEQYF. In nucleotides, the CDR3 is TGCGCCAGCAGCTCCACCGCCGGATTAGCGGGAGTAGGCGAGCAGTACTTC. The variable domain in full, with the rest retrieved from reference TRBV5-1 and TRBJ2-7, is KAGVTQTPRYLIKTRGQQVTLSCSPISGHRSVSWYQQTPGQGLQFLFEYFSETQRNKGNFPGRFSGRQFSNSRSEMNVSTLELGDSALYLCASSSTAGLAGVGEQYFGPGTRLTVT.

The rearrangement links TRBV7-8 to TRBJ2-7; no definite D call. CDR1 and CDR2 from the germline V gene are SGHVS and FQNEAQ. Trimming pared 3 bases from V and 5 bases from J, leaving 8 bases between. This CDR3 region has 12 residues. The CDR3 nucleotides read TGTGCCAGCAGCTTTGCCTCAAACGAGCAGTACTTC. This gives the protein CASSFASNEQYF.

The sample holds a few counts of this clonotype. The chain carries TRBV27 and TRBJ2-5; 9 bases are shared with TRBD1. V lost 4 bases to trimming and J lost 4 bases; unmatched junction nucleotides: 7. Per the germline V gene, CDR1 is MNHEY and CDR2 is SMNVEV (reference sequence). The CDR3 has 15 residues. As DNA, the CDR3 is TGTGCCAGCAGTTGGGGACAGGGTGCGAGAGAGACCCAGTACTTC. Translating it yields CASSWGQGARETQYF.

Turning to this clonotype: A read error is possible here, since a much larger clone lies one base away. J is TRBJ2-2 and V is TRBV3-1, with 10 nucleotides matching TRBD1. V gave up 11 bases and J gave up 6 bases; unmatched junction bases: 15. There are 16 residues in the CDR3. CDR1 LGHDT and CDR2 YNNKEL come from the germline V gene (reference sequence). The CDR3 DNA sequence: TGTGCCGGCAACAAACCGGGACAGGGGCGCGCCGGGGAGCTGTTTTTT. This sequence encodes CAGNKPGQGRAGELFF.

The J gene is TRBJ1-2, the V gene TRBV6-2 or TRBV6-3; 9 nucleotides match TRBD1. Germline V gene sequence: CDR1 MNHEY, CDR2 SVGEGT. The V gene end was trimmed by 1 base and the J gene end by 4 bases; junction bases not matched to a gene: 1. This CDR3 region has 14 residues. The CDR3 loop reads CASSYYRGLYGYTF. The CDR3 nucleotides are TGTGCCAGCAGTTACTACAGGGGGCTCTATGGCTACACCTTC.

The chain employs TRBV5-1 and TRBJ1-1; weak D call: TRBD1 (5 bases). Trimming removed 0 bases at V and 4 bases at J, with 19 bases between. Germline CDR1 SGHRS, CDR2 YFSETQ. The CDR3 contains 17 residues. This chain's CDR3 is CASSLALGGGSGTEAFF. CDR3 nucleotide sequence: TGCGCCAGCAGCTTGGCCTTGGGGGGGGGATCCGGCACTGAAGCTTTCTTT.

This clonotype was observed a single time. The CDR3 carries no conserved terminal phenylalanine or tryptophan, so it likely arises from a read error. The chain joins TRBV10-3 to TRBJ1-2, with D uncertain. Germline CDR1 is ENHRY and CDR2 is SYGVKD. Trimming cost V 4 bases and J 0 bases, with 6 bases left between them. The CDR3 consists of 13 residues. The DNA of the CDR3 is TGTGCCATCAGTGCCGGATCTAACTATGGCTACACCCTC. Its translation is CAISAGSNYGYTL.

This clonotype was found many times. The chain employs TRBV10-3 and TRBJ1-2; the D gene is possibly TRBD1 (5 bases). Trimming removed 2 bases at V and 7 bases at J, with 11 bases between. The CDR3 is 13 amino acids. Germline lookup yields CDR1 ENHRY and CDR2 SYGVKD. CDR3 nucleotide sequence: TGTGCCATCAGTGAGGAACAGGAGGTTGGCTACACCTTC. This sequence encodes CAISEEQEVGYTF.

This clonotype was observed a handful of times. This chain connects TRBV14 to TRBJ2-3; D gene unclear. CDR1 is SGHDN, CDR2 FVKESK, per germline. V was shortened by 8 bases and J by 5 bases, with 11 bases between the two germline ends. The length of the CDR3 is 12 residues. CDR3 in amino acids: CASATSGDTQYF. CDR3 sequence (DNA): TGTGCCAGCGCTACGTCGGGAGATACGCAGTATTTT.

This clonotype has at least ten counts. V is TRBV20-1 and J is TRBJ1-2; D is uncertain. The ends were cut back, 0 bases at V and 1 base at J, with 12 bases in the middle. CDR1 and CDR2 (germline): DFQATT, SNEGSKA (reference sequence). The CDR3 loop spans 15 amino acids. CDR3 protein: CSARDSGNINYGYTF. The CDR3 nucleotides read TGCAGTGCTAGAGATTCGGGCAATATTAACTATGGCTACACCTTC.

V usage is TRBV25-1 and J usage is TRBJ1-6; 9 nucleotides line up with TRBD1. With 5 bases clipped from V and 10 bases from J, the junction kept 6 bases outside the gene matches. This CDR3 has 14 residues. From germline, CDR1 is MGHDK and CDR2 SYGVNS. In nucleotides, the CDR3 is TGTGCCAGCAGTCCCGGGACAGGGTGGTCACCCCTCCACTTT. It codes for CASSPGTGWSPLHF.

The table lists this clonotype with many counts. This chain links TRBV10-3 with TRBJ1-1; 10 bases line up with TRBD1. Losses at the gene ends were 2 bases for V and 5 bases for J; bases not matched to a gene: 5. CDR3 length: 15 amino acids. From germline, CDR1 is ENHRY and CDR2 SYGVKD. CDR3 region: CAISEGQGDATEAFF. The CDR3 DNA reads TGTGCCATCAGTGAGGGACAGGGGGACGCGACTGAAGCTTTCTTT.

This clonotype was seen repeatedly, ten times or more. This CDR3 is CASSLFRNYGYTF. The CDR3, as DNA: TGTGCCAGCAGTTTATTTCGAAACTATGGCTACACCTTC. This rearrangement joins TRBV27 to TRBJ1-2; no definite D call. Trimming took 1 base from V and 2 from J, leaving 5 bases between them. The CDR3 totals 13 residues. Germline V CDR1 and CDR2: MNHEY, SMNVEV (reference sequence).

At least ten counts were recorded for this clonotype. The chain recombines TRBV7-3 with TRBJ2-7; TRBD2 matches at 7 bases. From germline, CDR1 is SGHTA and CDR2 FQGTGA. The CDR3 contains 14 residues. V dropped 3 bases and J dropped 7; count of bases not matched to a gene: 9. CDR3 bases: TGTGCCAGCAGCTTGCAGGCGGGAGTGGAAGAGCAGTACTTC. It encodes CASSLQAGVEEQYF.

This clonotype has just a few counts. This chain connects TRBV20-1 to TRBJ1-2, with 7 bases matching TRBD1. The V segment lost 6 bases and the J segment 5 bases; nucleotides outside the gene matches: 6. CDR3 length: 12 amino acids. CDR1 and CDR2 from the germline V gene are DFQATT and SNEGSKA (reference sequence). The CDR3 sequence: CSAADRVYGYTF. For the CDR3, the DNA is TGCAGTGCCGCAGACAGGGTATATGGCTACACCTTC.

Regarding this clonotype: Mismatch with germline at one junction end may stem from a read error. This chain joins TRBV7-9 and TRBJ2-3; no firm D call. Germline V gene data show CDR1 as SEHNR and CDR2 as FQNEAQ (reference sequence). CDR3 length equals 10 residues. CDR3 nucleotides: TGTGCCGGAACAACAGATATGCAGTATTTT. Translating it yields CAGTTDMQYF. The complete variable domain, with remaining parts taken from reference TRBV7-9 and TRBJ2-3, reads DTGVSQNPRHKITKRGQNVTFRCDPISEHNRLYWYRQTLGQGPEFLTYFQNEAQLEKSRLLSDRFSAERPKGSFSTLEIQRTEQGDSAMYLCAGTTDMQYFGPGTRLTVL.

This clonotype was found many times. The chain recombines TRBV7-2 with TRBJ2-7; 7 nucleotides agree with TRBD2. CDR1 is SGHTA, CDR2 FQGNSA, per germline. The CDR3 is made up of 13 amino acids. V shed 3 bases, J shed 5 bases, and the junction held 4 bases outside the gene matches. The DNA for the CDR3 is TGTGCCAGCAGCTTTAATGCGGGGGACGAGCAGTACTTC. This gives the protein CASSFNAGDEQYF.